The clone carrying this T cell receptor beta chain is a singleton in its sample. Its antigen is as yet unknown. This sample is drawn from a study of PD-L1 blockade in urothelial cancer. Study results and limitations: Having blood TCR clonality under the median before treatment predicted better survival.

J lost 5 bases, V lost 2 bases, and 4 bases had no gene match. The CDR3 is 15 residues long. Germline values: CDR1 WNHNN, CDR2 SYGVQD (reference sequence). Generated by immunoSEQ multiplex PCR, the TCRdb table keeps only in-frame clones and is missing some. The sample comprises about 80,000 clones, roughly 90% of which are singletons, and around 5% rests with the top ten. The TCR originated in a woman in her 70s with urothelial cancer. J is TRBJ2-5 and V is TRBV10-1; 11 nucleotides match TRBD1. Material: PBMCs, obtained around atezolizumab (anti-PD-L1) treatment. The chain's CDR3 is CASSEGTGGVETQYF. CDR3 DNA sequence: TGCGCCAGCAGTGAGGGGACAGGGGGTGTCGAGACCCAGTACTTC.